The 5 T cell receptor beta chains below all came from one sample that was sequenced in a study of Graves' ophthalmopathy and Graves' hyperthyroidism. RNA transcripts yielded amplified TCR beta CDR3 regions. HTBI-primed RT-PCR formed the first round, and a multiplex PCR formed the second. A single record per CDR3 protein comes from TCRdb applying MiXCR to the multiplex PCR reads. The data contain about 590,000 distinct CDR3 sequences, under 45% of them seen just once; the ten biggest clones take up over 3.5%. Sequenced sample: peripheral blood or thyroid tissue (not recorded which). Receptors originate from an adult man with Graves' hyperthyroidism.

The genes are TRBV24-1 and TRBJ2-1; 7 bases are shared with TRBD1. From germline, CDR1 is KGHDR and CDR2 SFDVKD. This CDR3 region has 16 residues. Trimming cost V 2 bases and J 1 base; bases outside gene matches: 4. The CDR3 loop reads CATSDSQGDSYNEQFF. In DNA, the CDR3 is TGTGCCACCAGTGATTCCCAGGGGGATTCCTACAATGAGCAGTTCTTC.

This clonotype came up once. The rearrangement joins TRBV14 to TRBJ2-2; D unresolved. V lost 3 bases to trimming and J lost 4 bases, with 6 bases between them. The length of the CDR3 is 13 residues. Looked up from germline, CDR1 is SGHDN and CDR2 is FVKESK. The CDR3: CASSQSSTGELFF. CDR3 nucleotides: TGTGCCAGCAGCCAGAGTAGCACCGGGGAGCTGTTTTTT.

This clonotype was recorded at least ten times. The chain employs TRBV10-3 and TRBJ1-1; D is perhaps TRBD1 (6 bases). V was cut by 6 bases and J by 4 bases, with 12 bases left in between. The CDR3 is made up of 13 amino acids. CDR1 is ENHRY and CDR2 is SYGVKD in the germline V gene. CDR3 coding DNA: TGTGCCATCAGGGATTTCAGGGGCACTGAAGCTTTCTTT. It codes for CAIRDFRGTEAFF.

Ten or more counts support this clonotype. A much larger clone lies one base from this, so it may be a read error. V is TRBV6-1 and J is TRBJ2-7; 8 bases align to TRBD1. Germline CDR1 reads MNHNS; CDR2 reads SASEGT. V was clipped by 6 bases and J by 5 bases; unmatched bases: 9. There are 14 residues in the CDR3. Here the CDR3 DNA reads TGTGCCAGCAGGACAGGGGACGCGGTGAACGAGCAGTACTTC. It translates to CASRTGDAVNEQYF.

CDR3 amino acids: CATDGGTGLHQPQHF. CDR3 coding DNA: TGTGCCACCGACGGAGGGACAGGTCTCCATCAGCCCCAGCATTTT. The chain recombines TRBV10-3 with TRBJ1-5; 8 bases map to TRBD1. Looked up from germline, CDR1 is ENHRY and CDR2 is SYGVKD. V was clipped by 10 bases and J by 5 bases; unmatched bases: 13. CDR3 length equals 15 residues.